Listed below are T cell receptor beta chains from one sample, sequenced in a study of identical twins. From the 5' RACE reads, TCRdb called clonotypes with MiXCR, one entry per CDR3 protein. The sample has over 200,000 distinct CDR3 sequences, more than 9% seen once. The material sequenced was memory T cells sorted from blood. Source of these receptors: a man aged 50 to 60 in good health. CDR3s include the opening cysteine and the closing phenylalanine or tryptophan. Fields, in order: D gene, V gene, clone size, J gene, CDR3 DNA, CDR3 protein. D genes are given only for firm matches. Size values are once, few and many counts, or a class for expanded clones, and some rows have none.

>TRBD2|TRBV7-6|once|TRBJ2-5
TGTGCCAGCAGCCCTAGCGGGGGGGCGGAGACCCAGTACTTC
CASSPSGGAETQYF
>NA|TRBV20-1|many|TRBJ1-1
TGCAGTGCTAGGAAGGACGGTGAAGCTTTCTTT
CSARKDGEAFF
>NA|TRBV5-1|few|TRBJ2-5
TGCGCCAGCAGCTTGATCGGTAGCGGTAGAGCCGAGACCCAGTACTTC
CASSLIGSGRAETQYF
>NA|TRBV3-1|many|TRBJ1-2
TGTGCCAGCAGCCCGTCCCAGACAACGGTCTACACCTTC
CASSPSQTTVYTF
>NA|TRBV11-1|NA|TRBJ2-7
TGTGCCAGCAGCCAGGAGGGACGTAGACTAAACGAGCAGTACTTC
CASSQEGRRLNEQYF
>NA|TRBV20-1|few|TRBJ1-2
TGCAGTGCCCCTGACAGTCCCGGCTACACCTTC
CSAPDSPGYTF
>NA|TRBV6-2/TRBV6-3|many|TRBJ1-5
TGTGCCAGCAGTCTTCGGGGGCTCGGCAATCAGCCCCAGCATTTT
CASSLRGLGNQPQHF
>NA|TRBV12-3/TRBV12-4|NA|TRBJ2-3
TGTGCCAGCAGCCCCACCGGGTCCCCCTGGATAGATACGCAGTATTTT
CASSPTGSPWIDTQYF
>NA|TRBV4-2|many|TRBJ1-3
TGTGCCAGCAGCCAAGGATTTAATTTAGTTAGTACTGGAAACACCATATATTTT
CASSQGFNLVSTGNTIYF
>TRBD2|TRBV5-1|NA|TRBJ2-3
TGCGCCAGCAGCTTGGCGGGACTAGCTGACACAGATACGCAGTATTTT
CASSLAGLADTDTQYF
>NA|TRBV20-1|few|TRBJ1-2
TGCAGTGCTAGAGATCTTCTAGGGGATGGCTACACCTTC
CSARDLLGDGYTF
>NA|TRBV14|many|TRBJ2-7
TGTGCCAGCAGCCCCCTACCGACCGGGGTACACGAGCAGTACTTC
CASSPLPTGVHEQYF
>NA|TRBV12-3/TRBV12-4|medium-sized|TRBJ2-2
TGTGCCAGCAGTCCCCGCGCCGTAGAGGGGGCCGGGGAGCTGTTTTTT
CASSPRAVEGAGELFF
>NA|TRBV7-9|many|TRBJ2-4
TGTGCCAGCAGCTTGCAGACAGAAGCCAAAAACATTCAGTACTTC
CASSLQTEAKNIQYF
>NA|TRBV4-2|many|TRBJ1-1
TGTGCCAGCAGCCAAGATGGTGGGAACACTGAAGCTTTCTTT
CASSQDGGNTEAFF
>NA|TRBV2|NA|TRBJ2-5
TGTGCCAGCAGTGGGGGCGGGGTGAGGGCGCAAGAGACCCAGTACTTC
CASSGGGVRAQETQYF
>NA|TRBV14|many|TRBJ1-6
TGTGCCAGCAGCCGGCGGCAGCTATCCTATAATTCACCCCTCCACTTT
CASSRRQLSYNSPLHF
>NA|TRBV20-1|few|TRBJ2-1
TGCAGTGCTCAGGCCCGGGACTCCTACAATGAGCAGTTCTTC
CSAQARDSYNEQFF
>NA|TRBV20-1|few|TRBJ1-2
TGCAGTGCGGCGGGCTTTAACTATGGCTACACCTTC
CSAAGFNYGYTF
>TRBD1|TRBV7-7|many|TRBJ2-2
TGTGCCAGCAGCTTGGGGACAGGGGCCGGGGAGCTGTTTTTT
CASSLGTGAGELFF
>NA|TRBV28|many|TRBJ1-5
TGTGCCAGCAGTTCACGATACGGCAATCAGCCCCAGCATTTT
CASSSRYGNQPQHF
>NA|TRBV28|NA|TRBJ2-7
TGTGCCAGCAGTCTCCTGGGAAGGGCCCGGGGCTTAGGGTACTACGAGCAGTACTTC
CASSLLGRARGLGYYEQYF
>NA|TRBV3-1|many|TRBJ1-4
TGTGCCAGCAGCCACGTGAATGAAAAACTGTTTTTT
CASSHVNEKLFF
>TRBD2|TRBV4-3|NA|TRBJ2-1
TGCGCCAGCAGCCACGGACTAGAGTGGAACAATGAGCAGTTCTTC
CASSHGLEWNNEQFF
>NA|TRBV5-4|few|TRBJ2-5
TGTGCCAGCAGCCCCCAAGAGGGGGAGACCCAGTACTTC
CASSPQEGETQYF
>TRBD1|TRBV20-1|many|TRBJ1-2
TGCAGTGCCGGACAGGGGGCGAACTATGGCTACACCTTC
CSAGQGANYGYTF
>NA|TRBV9|NA|TRBJ2-7
TGTGCCAGCAGCCTTCTAGACGGCTCCTACGAGCAGTACTTC
CASSLLDGSYEQYF
>TRBD2|TRBV6-2/TRBV6-3|many|TRBJ2-3
TGTGCCAGCAAGAAACTAGCGGGGAGCACAGATACGCAGTATTTT
CASKKLAGSTDTQYF
>NA|TRBV12-3/TRBV12-4|few|TRBJ2-5
TGTGCCAGCAGTTTTCTTAGCGACCAAGAGACCCAGTACTTC
CASSFLSDQETQYF
>NA|TRBV7-9|NA|TRBJ2-5
TGTGCCAGCAGCTTAGCGCTTAGGGGAACGGAGACCCAGTACTTC
CASSLALRGTETQYF
>NA|TRBV20-1|few|TRBJ2-7
TGCAGTGCTGATGAAGGGGGGGCCTACGAGCAGTACTTC
CSADEGGAYEQYF
>TRBD1|TRBV11-1|NA|TRBJ1-3
TGTGCCAGCAGCTTGCCGGGACAGGGGGCGCTTACTGGAAACACCATATATTTT
CASSLPGQGALTGNTIYF
>NA|TRBV21-1|many|TRBJ2-5
TGTGCCAGCAGCAAAGATTGGGTCCCGAACCTAACAGACAACTCACAAGAGACCCAGTACTTC
CASSKDWVPNLTDNSQETQYF
>NA|TRBV7-2|many|TRBJ1-2
TGTGCCAGCAGCCCAGGGCCAACCTATGGCTACACCTTC
CASSPGPTYGYTF
>NA|TRBV7-2|many|TRBJ2-2
TGTGCCAGCAGCTCCCTCGGGGTAACGAACACCGGGGAGCTGTTTTTT
CASSSLGVTNTGELFF
>NA|TRBV4-3|many|TRBJ2-5
TGCGCCAGCAGCCAAGGGGGTGGGACCCAGTACTTC
CASSQGGGTQYF
>NA|TRBV7-3|many|TRBJ2-3
TGTGCCAGCAGCTATGGGGGCTCTAGCACAGATACGCAGTATTTT
CASSYGGSSTDTQYF
>NA|TRBV20-1|NA|TRBJ2-7
TGCAGTGCTCGCCCGACAGGGGGTAAAGGGCTAGCGGGAACCTACGAGCAGTACTTC
CSARPTGGKGLAGTYEQYF
>TRBD1|TRBV4-3|many|TRBJ1-2
TGCGCCAGCAGCCAAGATAACGCACAGGGGGCGGGAGGCTACACCTTC
CASSQDNAQGAGGYTF
>TRBD1|TRBV9|many|TRBJ2-5
TGTGCCAGCAGCGCCCGGGACAGGGGGTTAGGAGAGACCCAGTACTTC
CASSARDRGLGETQYF
>NA|TRBV10-3|few|TRBJ2-1
TGTGCCATCAGTGAGTCTCTGAGTGGGGATGAGCAGTTCTTC
CAISESLSGDEQFF
>TRBD1|TRBV5-5|few|TRBJ2-1
TGTGCCAGCAGCCCCCGAGACAGGGATGAGCAGTTCTTC
CASSPRDRDEQFF
>TRBD1|TRBV28|NA|TRBJ1-4
TGTGCCAGCGTACCGGGACAGGGGACCGAAAAACTGTTTTTT
CASVPGQGTEKLFF
>TRBD2|TRBV20-1|few|TRBJ2-5
TGCAGTGCTAGAGATACGAGCGGGAGGGTTCAAGAGACCCAGTACTTC
CSARDTSGRVQETQYF
>TRBD1|TRBV20-1|many|TRBJ1-2
TGCAGTGCTACCGGGACAGGGAATGGCTACACCTTC
CSATGTGNGYTF
>NA|TRBV5-1|many|TRBJ2-3
TGCGCCAGCAGCTTGGGAGGGGGTAGCACAGATACGCAGTATTTT
CASSLGGGSTDTQYF
>NA|TRBV9|NA|TRBJ2-1
TGTGCCAGCAGCGTACGGGAGCAGTTCTTC
CASSVREQFF
>NA|TRBV4-3|many|TRBJ2-1
TGCGCCAGCAGCCAAGATGTCTTGACTAACCGGTCAGGTGAGCAGTTCTTC
CASSQDVLTNRSGEQFF
>TRBD2|TRBV20-1|NA|TRBJ2-3
TGCAGTGCTAGAGCTAGCGGGAGACAGGGAGGCACAGATACGCAGTATTTT
CSARASGRQGGTDTQYF
>TRBD1|TRBV29-1|NA|TRBJ2-1
TGCAGCGTTGAGGGTCCAGGGGGCGGATCGAATGAGCAGTTCTTC
CSVEGPGGGSNEQFF
>NA|TRBV7-9|many|TRBJ1-5
TGTGCCAGCACCATGGGAGGAAATCAGCCCCAGCATTTT
CASTMGGNQPQHF
>NA|TRBV6-5|many|TRBJ1-1
TGTGCCAGCAGTTACTCGAATGAAGCTTTCTTT
CASSYSNEAFF
>NA|TRBV14|many|TRBJ2-1
TGTGCCAGCAGCCAGGCAACAGGGAGGGAGCAGTTCTTC
CASSQATGREQFF